This is a list of T cell receptor beta chains from one sample in a study of T cell responses to AZD1222 COVID-19 vaccine. TCRdb keeps only in-frame clones here, not all; method: immunoSEQ multiplex PCR. The sample includes 200,000 to 250,000 clones, about 94% of them seen just once. The input for sequencing was peripheral blood, taken 28 days after the second dose of the MenACWY control vaccine. The receptors come from an adult who received the MenACWY meningococcal vaccine as a control. CDR3s include the opening cysteine and the closing phenylalanine or tryptophan.

J gene,V gene,CDR3 protein
TRBJ2-7,TRBV27,CASESLRSGTGGVEQYF
TRBJ2-7,TRBV4-1,CASSQPGRDEQYF
TRBJ2-1,TRBV27,CASSLLAGSEQFF
TRBJ1-4,TRBV27,CASSLWRPPNEKLFF
TRBJ1-5,TRBV3-1/TRBV3-2,CASSRDRDNQPQHF
TRBJ2-1,TRBV7-2,CASNDSPYNEQFF
TRBJ1-2,TRBV5-1,CASSLEWRGAPNGYTF
TRBJ1-4,TRBV29-1,CSALRDIDEKLFF
TRBJ2-3,TRBV9,CASSALSGQAIQQYF
TRBJ2-7,TRBV7-9,CASSLGAGGYEQYF
TRBJ2-7,TRBV6-2/TRBV6-3,CASSYSRPDRGYYEQYF
TRBJ2-1,TRBV5-1,CASSVLAGVNNEQFF
TRBJ2-7,TRBV10-3,CAISHCGISELPIYEQYF
TRBJ1-2,TRBV28,CASSTRVGYTF
TRBJ2-7,TRBV7-9,CASSFTGSYEQYF
TRBJ2-1,TRBV7-3,CASSLMLRPQDEQFF
TRBJ1-5,TRBV2,CASSDRGDQPQHF
TRBJ1-1,TRBV29-1,CSVGLVGGTEAFF
TRBJ2-7,TRBV30,CAWSVGPLEQYF
TRBJ1-2,TRBV6-5,CASSYKRTGYYGYTF
TRBJ2-1,TRBV18,CASSPLGTENEQFF
TRBJ1-1,TRBV11-2,CASSLDLGQEAFF
TRBJ1-1,TRBV3-1/TRBV3-2,CASSQAGNTEAFF
TRBJ2-7,TRBV27,CASRPVSGRSREQYF
TRBJ2-7,TRBV27,CASSLGRGREQYF
TRBJ2-7,TRBV29-1,CSATGTGGDEQYF
TRBJ2-2,TRBV7-3,CASSLLAAGDANTGELFF
TRBJ1-4,TRBV2,CASSDRGSPNEKLFF
TRBJ2-5,TRBV6-5,CASSPLGLGGETQYF
TRBJ2-2,TRBV7-2,CASSLAAVSGELFF
TRBJ2-1,TRBV7-9,CASSPRTGGHNEQFF
TRBJ1-5,TRBV4-1,CASSQDQGSPQHF
TRBJ2-5,TRBV9,CASSVWVGETQYF
TRBJ1-2,TRBV28,CASLGGRNGYTF
TRBJ2-7,TRBV6-1,CASSDLGTSGINEQYF
TRBJ2-7,TRBV28,CASSRDSYEQYF
TRBJ1-1,TRBV12-3/TRBV12-4,CASSYTSTGEAFF
TRBJ2-7,TRBV29-1,CSVVASTYEQYF
TRBJ2-7,TRBV7-3,CASSRGQGSSYEQYF
TRBJ1-1,TRBV30,CAWTPVGTEAFF
TRBJ1-3,TRBV4-1,CASSQGAGAGNTIYF
TRBJ1-1,TRBV28,CASSRGGTNTEAFF
TRBJ2-5,TRBV7-8,CASSLVLATSVETQYF